This T cell receptor (beta chain) was identified in a study of PD-1 and CTLA-4 blockade in melanoma. The CDR3 length is 16 residues. V was cut by 0 bases and J by 0 bases, with 12 bases left in between. Germline assignment: CDR1 SEHNR and CDR2 FQNEAQ (reference sequence). Sequencing was performed with immunoSEQ multiplex PCR; in TCRdb, only in-frame clones are kept and a portion is missing. Among tens of thousands of clones, more than 70% were seen once, and the ten largest hold 7.8%. V usage is TRBV7-9 and J usage is TRBJ2-7, with D perhaps matching TRBD1 or TRBD2 (6 bases each). The sequences come from CD8+ T cells from peripheral blood, collected before anti-PD-1 treatment. This clonotype originated in a human donor with melanoma. CDR3 residues: CASSLAGGGASYEQYF. The DNA for the CDR3 is TGTGCCAGCAGCTTAGCTGGAGGGGGAGCCTCCTACGAGCAGTACTTC. The variable domain in full, completed from reference TRBV7-9 and TRBJ2-7, reads DTGVSQNPRHKITKRGQNVTFRCDPISEHNRLYWYRQTLGQGPEFLTYFQNEAQLEKSRLLSDRFSAERPKGSFSTLEIQRTEQGDSAMYLCASSLAGGGASYEQYFGPGTRLTVT.